This T cell receptor (beta chain) was documented in a study of control samples from healthy donors and cancer patients. Generated by immunoSEQ multiplex PCR, the TCRdb table keeps only in-frame clones and is missing some. The data show tens of thousands of clones, 93% seen once. CDR3 length: 16 amino acids. The germline V gene has CDR1 SEHNR and CDR2 FQNEAQ (reference sequence). J gave up 0 bases and V 5 bases, and 8 bases lay outside the gene matches. The chain links TRBV7-9 to TRBJ2-3; 7 bases align to TRBD2. Input material: PBMCs. The TCR originated in a woman in her thirties or forties with lung cancer. In nucleotides, the CDR3 is TGTGCCAGCAGCCCAACCGGGACTACAAGCACAGATACGCAGTATTTT. Translation gives CASSPTGTTSTDTQYF. The entire variable domain, with the rest obtained from reference TRBV7-9 and TRBJ2-3, is as follows: DTGVSQNPRHKITKRGQNVTFRCDPISEHNRLYWYRQTLGQGPEFLTYFQNEAQLEKSRLLSDRFSAERPKGSFSTLEIQRTEQGDSAMYLCASSPTGTTSTDTQYFGPGTRLTVL.